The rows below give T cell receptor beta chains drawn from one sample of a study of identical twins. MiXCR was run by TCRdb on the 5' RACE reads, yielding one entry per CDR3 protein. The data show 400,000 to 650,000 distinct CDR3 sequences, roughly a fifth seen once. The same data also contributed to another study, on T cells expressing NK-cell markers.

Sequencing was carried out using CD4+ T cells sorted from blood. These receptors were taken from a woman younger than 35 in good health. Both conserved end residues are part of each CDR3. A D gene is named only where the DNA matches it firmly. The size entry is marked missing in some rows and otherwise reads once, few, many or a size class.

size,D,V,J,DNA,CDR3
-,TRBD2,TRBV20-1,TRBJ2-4,TGCAGTGCTTTCGGGACTAGCGGGAGTAGCCAAAACATTCAGTACTTC,CSAFGTSGSSQNIQYF
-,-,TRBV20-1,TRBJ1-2,TGCAGTGCTAGGCAAGTTAACTATGGCTACACCTTC,CSARQVNYGYTF
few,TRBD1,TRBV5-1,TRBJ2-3,TGCGCCAGCAGCTCCGGGACAGTCCCAGATACGCAGTATTTT,CASSSGTVPDTQYF
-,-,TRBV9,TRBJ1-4,TGTGCCAGCAGTATGTCCGGGGCTAATGAAAAACTGTTTTTT,CASSMSGANEKLFF
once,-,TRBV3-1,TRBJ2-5,TGTGCCAGCAGCCAAGACGAGATAGGCGGACAAGAGACCCAGTACTTC,CASSQDEIGGQETQYF
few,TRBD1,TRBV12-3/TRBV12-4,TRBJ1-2,TGTGCCAGCAGTTTAGCTTGGACAGGTGGCTACACCTTC,CASSLAWTGGYTF
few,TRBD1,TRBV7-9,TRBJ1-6,TGTGCCAGCAGCAGTTTTACAGGGGACTCACCCCTCCACTTT,CASSSFTGDSPLHF
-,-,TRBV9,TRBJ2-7,TGTGCCAGCAGCGTAGGTCTTCAGGGGGAGGTCTACGAGCAGTACTTC,CASSVGLQGEVYEQYF
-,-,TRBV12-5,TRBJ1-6,TGTGCTAGTGGCAATCCGGGGGGGAATTCACCCCTCCACTTT,CASGNPGGNSPLHF
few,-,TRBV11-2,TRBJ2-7,TGTGCCAGCAGCCAGGACTCCCGCTCCTACGAGCAGTACTTC,CASSQDSRSYEQYF
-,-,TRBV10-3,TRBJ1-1,TGTGCCATCAGTGAGTCGGGGGGGATCTCTGAAGCTTTCTTT,CAISESGGISEAFF
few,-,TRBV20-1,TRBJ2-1,TGCAGTTCTCGGGACTTCGGTGAGCAGTTCTTC,CSSRDFGEQFF
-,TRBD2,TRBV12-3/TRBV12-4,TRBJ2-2,TGTGCCAGCAGTTTGGCTAGCGGGACGAACACCGGGGAGCTGTTTTTT,CASSLASGTNTGELFF
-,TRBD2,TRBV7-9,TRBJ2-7,TGTGCCAGCAGGCCAGTGGGGGGGGACCCCTACGAGCAGTACTTC,CASRPVGGDPYEQYF
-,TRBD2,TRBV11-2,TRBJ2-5,TGTGCCAGCAGCGCCAGAGGTGCGGGGGGCCAGATTAGACAAGAGACCCAGTACTTC,CASSARGAGGQIRQETQYF
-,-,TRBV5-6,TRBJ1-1,TGTGCCAGCAGAGACTCGCAGGGTTCCAACACTGAAGCTTTCTTT,CASRDSQGSNTEAFF
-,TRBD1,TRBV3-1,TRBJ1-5,TGTGCCAGCAGCCAATATGGACAGGAGGATCAGCCCCAGCATTTT,CASSQYGQEDQPQHF